These T cell receptor beta chains were read from a single sample in a study of cytomegalovirus exposure and HLA in healthy donors. The assay was immunoSEQ multiplex PCR, and TCRdb's table has in-frame clones only and misses some. Of tens of thousands of clones listed, approximately 78% are singletons. Sequencing used PBMCs. The receptors originated from a female donor in good health and CMV-seronegative. Both conserved end residues are part of each CDR3. The D gene is left open where the match is weak. For some rows the clone size is stated as once, few or many, or as a class when expanded; others skip it.

TRBJ1-1	NA	16	TRBV5-1	NA	TGCGCCAGCAGCTTGGGGGATAGGGGTATGAACACTGAAGCTTTCTTT	CASSLGDRGMNTEAFF
TRBJ2-1	NA	16	TRBV7-8	TRBD2	TGTGCCAGCAGCACGCATTCAGCGGGGGTAGTTAATGAGCAGTTCTTC	CASSTHSAGVVNEQFF
TRBJ2-1	once	13	TRBV7-8	NA	TGTGCCAGCAGCCAGCGTTTAGTGTATGAGCAGTTCTTC	CASSQRLVYEQFF
TRBJ2-2	once	15	TRBV5-1	NA	TGCGCCAGCAGCTTGATCCCTTCGTCGGGCGGGGAGCTGTTTTTT	CASSLIPSSGGELFF
TRBJ1-2	NA	15	TRBV10-2	TRBD1	TGCGCCAGCAGTGAGCGGGACAGGGGAGGGAATGGCTACACCTTC	CASSERDRGGNGYTF
TRBJ2-1	NA	16	TRBV11-2	NA	TGTGCCAGCAGCTTAGATCCCCACCTCAGGGGCGGTGAGCAGTTCTTC	CASSLDPHLRGGEQFF
TRBJ1-2	NA	13	TRBV5-4	TRBD1	TGTGCCAGCAGCCATGGGGACAGGGATGACTACACCTTC	CASSHGDRDDYTF
TRBJ2-3	NA	16	TRBV7-6	TRBD2	TGTGCCAGCAGCTTAGGTCCGGGGGGTAGAACAGATACGCAGTATTTT	CASSLGPGGRTDTQYF
TRBJ2-3	NA	15	TRBV18	TRBD1	TGTGCCAGCTCGTTGCGACAGGGAAGCACAGATACGCAGTATTTT	CASSLRQGSTDTQYF
TRBJ1-2	NA	15	TRBV9	TRBD1	TGTGCCAGCAGCGACTACAGGGGGTTCAACTATGGCTACACCTTC	CASSDYRGFNYGYTF
TRBJ1-1	NA	13	TRBV7-9	NA	TGTGCCAGCAGCTTATCGGGTGATACTGAAGCTTTCTTT	CASSLSGDTEAFF
TRBJ1-1	few	13	TRBV6-6	NA	TGTGCCAGCAGGTCAATAGCCAACACTGAAGCTTTCTTT	CASRSIANTEAFF
TRBJ2-1	once	15	TRBV7-9	TRBD2	TGTGCCAGCAGCCCTGGGGGTAGCGGGCGAGATGAGCAGTTCTTC	CASSPGGSGRDEQFF
TRBJ1-1	NA	17	TRBV2	NA	TGTGCCAGCAGGCCTCAATGGGGGCGGCTGTCGGACACTGAAGCTTTCTTT	CASRPQWGRLSDTEAFF
TRBJ2-5	NA	15	TRBV9	NA	TGTGCCAGCAGCACAGGGCCCACTCGTCAAGAGACCCAGTACTTC	CASSTGPTRQETQYF
TRBJ1-2	NA	15	TRBV27	TRBD1	TGTGCCAGCAGCCCCGGGACAGGGGGATCCTATGGCTACACCTTC	CASSPGTGGSYGYTF
TRBJ1-5	NA	17	TRBV5-8	TRBD1	TGTGCCAGCAGCTTGGGATTTGGGACAGGGGACCATCAGCCCCAGCATTTT	CASSLGFGTGDHQPQHF
TRBJ2-7	NA	13	TRBV10-3	TRBD1	TGTGCCAGCCAAACAGGGGGCTCGTACGAGCAGTACTTC	CASQTGGSYEQYF
TRBJ2-7	once	16	TRBV7-2	TRBD2	TGTGCCAGCAGCTTAGTAGCAAGCGGGGGGAACTACGAGCAGTACTTC	CASSLVASGGNYEQYF
TRBJ2-7	once	14	TRBV6-6	NA	TGTGCCAGCAGTTTAGGACAGATATCCTACGAGCAGTACTTC	CASSLGQISYEQYF
TRBJ2-3	NA	12	TRBV2	NA	TGTGCCAGCAGTGGAGACACAGATACGCAGTATTTT	CASSGDTDTQYF
TRBJ2-1	NA	16	TRBV7-9	TRBD2	TGTGCCAGCAGCTTAGGTCTGAGCGGGGTTTACAATGAGCAGTTCTTC	CASSLGLSGVYNEQFF
TRBJ1-3	NA	15	TRBV6-6	NA	TGTGCCAGCAGTTACTATTCCCGGGCTGGAAACACCATATATTTT	CASSYYSRAGNTIYF
TRBJ1-5	NA	15	TRBV5-6	NA	TGTGCCAGCAGCTTGGGGGGGGTGCGCAATCAGCCCCAGCATTTT	CASSLGGVRNQPQHF
TRBJ1-2	NA	15	TRBV19	NA	TGTGCCAGTAGTACTACAGCCGAAGCTAACTATGGCTACACCTTC	CASSTTAEANYGYTF
TRBJ2-1	NA	11	TRBV20-1	TRBD2	TGCAGTGCTAGAGTCGCGGGGGGTCAATTCTTC	CSARVAGGQFF
TRBJ1-1	few	13	TRBV14	TRBD1	TGTGCCAGCAGCCAAGGACAGGGATGGGGGGCTTTCTTT	CASSQGQGWGAFF
TRBJ2-1	NA	15	TRBV6-1	TRBD2	TGTGCCAGCAGTGAAGCTAGCGGGGGGGCTTGGGAGCAGTTCTTC	CASSEASGGAWEQFF
TRBJ1-5	NA	13	TRBV5-1	NA	TGCGCCAGCAGCCGATTCGCGGGGCAGCCCCAGCATTTT	CASSRFAGQPQHF
TRBJ1-2	NA	15	TRBV4-1	NA	TGCGCCAGCAGCCAAGTTAGTACAGCAAACTATGGCTACACCTTC	CASSQVSTANYGYTF
TRBJ1-4	few	14	TRBV6-1	TRBD1	TGTGCCAGCAGCAGGGACAGGAAGTATGAAAAACTGTTTTTT	CASSRDRKYEKLFF
TRBJ2-5	few	13	TRBV7-3	NA	TGTGCCAGCAGCGGGGGGGCCACAGAGACCCAGTACTTC	CASSGGATETQYF
TRBJ2-5	NA	16	TRBV15	TRBD1	TGTGCCACCAGCAGAGCGGGGGCAGGGGGCAGGGAGACCCAGTACTTC	CATSRAGAGGRETQYF
TRBJ1-1	few	12	TRBV2	NA	TGTGCCAGCAGTCGACTAAACACTGAAGCTTTCTTT	CASSRLNTEAFF
TRBJ2-3	NA	14	TRBV6-6	TRBD1	TGTGCCAGCAGTTACCTGGACAGGGCAGATACGCAGTATTTT	CASSYLDRADTQYF
TRBJ1-5	NA	19	TRBV2	TRBD1	TGTGCCAGCAGTGGGCCACCGGGACAGGAGAACTATAGCAATCAGCCCCAGCATTTT	CASSGPPGQENYSNQPQHF
TRBJ1-1	NA	16	TRBV29-1	TRBD1	TGCAGCGTCCAGGGGGTACGCCCAGGGATGAACACTGAAGCTTTCTTT	CSVQGVRPGMNTEAFF
TRBJ1-1	NA	15	TRBV7-9	TRBD1	TGTGCCAGCAGCTCGGGGGACAGGGAGAACACTGAAGCTTTCTTT	CASSSGDRENTEAFF
TRBJ1-4	NA	15	TRBV5-1	TRBD1	TGCGCCAGCAGCATCGGACAGGCGACTAATGAAAAACTGTTTTTT	CASSIGQATNEKLFF
TRBJ1-6	NA	18	TRBV5-8	NA	TGTGCCAGCAGCGACACACGGGGGGGTAGAGCCTATAATTCACCCCTCCACTTT	CASSDTRGGRAYNSPLHF